This is a list of T cell receptor beta chains from one sample in a study of blood T cell repertoires in COVID-19. Profiled with immunoSEQ multiplex PCR; TCRdb holds only in-frame clones, not every one. This table has around 150,000 clones, about 88% appearing once. Sequenced sample: peripheral blood. The source is a human donor with COVID-19, enrolled during active disease. The donor label of this sample is uncertain. Each CDR3 is given with its conserved first and last residue. Fields, in order: V gene, D gene, clone size, J gene, CDR3 DNA, CDR3 protein. A D gene is named only where the DNA matches it firmly. Clone size is shown for a subset of rows, as once, few, many or a class of expanded clone.

>TRBV2|.|.|TRBJ1-4
TGTGCCAGCAGTGTGGGGGGGGAAGAAAAACTGTTTTTT
CASSVGGEEKLFF
>TRBV4-1|TRBD2|.|TRBJ2-5
TGCGCCAGCAGCCAAGCGGGGGGGAAGGAGACCCAGTACTTC
CASSQAGGKETQYF
>TRBV2|.|.|TRBJ1-3
TGTGCCAGCAGGGGGATACGGGACACCGACTCTGGAAACACCATATATTTT
CASRGIRDTDSGNTIYF
>TRBV5-1|.|.|TRBJ2-2
TGCGCCAGCAGCTTGGTCTCTACCGGGGAGCTGTTTTTT
CASSLVSTGELFF
>TRBV9|.|.|TRBJ1-6
TGTGCCAGCAGCACCTACTCAGGGTCGGATAATTCACCCCTCCACTTT
CASSTYSGSDNSPLHF
>TRBV19|TRBD1|.|TRBJ2-7
TGTGCCAGTAGTACACCCGGGACAGGGTACGAGCAGTACTTC
CASSTPGTGYEQYF
>TRBV28|TRBD1|.|TRBJ2-7
TGTGCCAGCAGCGGACAGGGGGCAAAAGAGCAGTACTTC
CASSGQGAKEQYF
>TRBV5-1|TRBD1|.|TRBJ2-2
TGCGCCAGCAGCTTCGGGACAGGGGTCACCGGGGAGCTGTTTTTT
CASSFGTGVTGELFF
>TRBV10-3|.|once|TRBJ1-1
TGTGCCATCAGTGAGGCGACGGGCACTGAAGCTTTCTTT
CAISEATGTEAFF
>TRBV5-5|.|.|TRBJ1-1
TGTGCCAGCAGCTTGGCGGGGGACACTGAAGCTTTCTTT
CASSLAGDTEAFF
>TRBV6-5|TRBD1|.|TRBJ1-2
TGTGCCACCAGAACGACAGGGGACTATGGCTACACCTTC
CATRTTGDYGYTF
>TRBV9|.|.|TRBJ2-7
TGTGCCAGCAGCGCCCAAGGAGGTTCTATCTACGAGCAGTACTTC
CASSAQGGSIYEQYF
>TRBV18|TRBD1|.|TRBJ2-7
TGTGCCAGCTCACCGGGGACAGGGGGTTTGGAGCAGTACTTC
CASSPGTGGLEQYF
>TRBV13|TRBD1|.|TRBJ1-6
TGTGCCAGCAGCTCTTCAGGGGGACGCCTCCTCCACTTT
CASSSSGGRLLHF
>TRBV7-8|.|.|TRBJ2-3
TGTGCCAGCAGCTTGAAGTCGGCAGATACGCAGTATTTT
CASSLKSADTQYF
>TRBV29-1|TRBD1|once|TRBJ2-5
TGCAGCGTTGCTGCTGGGACAGGTGAAGAGACCCAGTACTTC
CSVAAGTGEETQYF
>TRBV7-2|.|.|TRBJ2-5
TGTGCCAGCAGCTTAGGCCTGCAGGGAGGACAAGAGACCCAGTACTTC
CASSLGLQGGQETQYF
>TRBV10-3|TRBD1|once|TRBJ1-2
TGTGCCATCAGCTTCACAGGGGGGAGTAATGGCTACACCTTC
CAISFTGGSNGYTF
>TRBV7-9|TRBD2|.|TRBJ2-7
TGTGCCAGCAGCCTCGCGGGAGGGTACGAGCAGTACTTC
CASSLAGGYEQYF
>TRBV7-9|.|.|TRBJ2-1
TGTGCCAGCAGCTTACTACCTACCTCCTACAATGAGCAGTTCTTC
CASSLLPTSYNEQFF
>TRBV3-1/TRBV3-2|.|.|TRBJ2-2
TGTGCCAGCAGCCAAAACAGGGTACGGGAGCTGTTTTTT
CASSQNRVRELFF
>TRBV6-5|.|.|TRBJ1-1
TGTGCCAGCAGTTGGGGGGTAACGAACACTGAAGCTTTCTTT
CASSWGVTNTEAFF